The next 28 T cell receptor beta chains were all read from a single sample in a study of blood T cell repertoires in COVID-19. Sequenced by immunoSEQ multiplex PCR; TCRdb stores in-frame clones only, minus some. This table holds over 120,000 clones, roughly 80% found once. Material for sequencing was peripheral blood. The receptors were gathered from a woman aged 45-60 years with active or convalescent COVID-19.

The chain has TRBV24-1 and TRBJ2-4; 8 nucleotides agree with TRBD2. V shed 4 bases and J 0 bases; nucleotides not matched to a gene: 16. Germline CDR1 reads KGHDR; CDR2 reads SFDVKD. The CDR3 sequence is 20 residues long. The CDR3 spells CATSDSIISGTPLAKNIQYF. Here the CDR3 DNA reads TGTGCCACCAGTGACTCTATCATTAGCGGGACCCCGCTAGCCAAAAACATTCAGTACTTC.

The chain links TRBV10-1 to TRBJ1-3; TRBD1 aligns across 8 bases. The CDR3 spans 19 residues. The germline V gene encodes CDR1 WNHNN and CDR2 SYGVQD (reference sequence). V lost 0 bases to trimming and J lost 0 bases; unmatched junction nucleotides: 10. CDR3 protein: CASSESPRDRLLSGNTIYF. DNA of the CDR3: TGCGCCAGCAGTGAGTCCCCCCGGGACAGGCTCCTCTCTGGAAACACCATATATTTT.

The chain recombines TRBV25-1 with TRBJ2-3, with TRBD2 matching 9 bases. The V and J ends lost 3 bases and 5 bases, in that order; junction bases with no gene match: 12. The CDR3 extends over 17 amino acids. Germline lookup yields CDR1 MGHDK and CDR2 SYGVNS. The CDR3 nucleotides read TGTGCCAGCAGTGAGTTAGGTAGCGGGAGTGCGGGAGATACGCAGTATTTT. Translated, it gives CASSELGSGSAGDTQYF.

V and J are TRBV24-1 and TRBJ2-5; TRBD1 matches 10 bases. Germline lookup yields CDR1 KGHDR and CDR2 SFDVKD. The CDR3 consists of 15 residues. Trimming cost V 3 bases and J 5 bases; bases outside gene matches: 5. This CDR3 is CATSDPGQGLETQYF. DNA for the CDR3: TGTGCCACCAGTGATCCGGGACAGGGGTTGGAGACCCAGTACTTC.

This sequence joins TRBV7-2 and TRBJ2-1, with 12 bases lining up with TRBD1. CDR1 is SGHTA and CDR2 is FQGNSA in the germline V gene. Trimming cost V 5 bases and J 7 bases; bases outside gene matches: 15. This CDR3 has 18 amino acids. The CDR3 reads CASSGGPGQGASRNEQFF. The CDR3 coding sequence is TGTGCCAGCAGCGGGGGACCGGGACAGGGGGCAAGTAGGAATGAGCAGTTCTTC.

The rearrangement links TRBV18 to TRBJ2-7; 9 nucleotides line up with TRBD1. The ends lost 4 bases at V and 6 bases at J; junction bases unmatched: 19. CDR3 length: 18 amino acids. Germline lookup yields CDR1 KGHSH and CDR2 LQKENI. Here the CDR3 DNA reads TGTGCCAGCTCACAGGGACAGGGCGCTGGAGCGAGGGGGCGCGAGCAGTACTTC. Translating it yields CASSQGQGAGARGREQYF.

This clone appeared a few times. This sequence joins TRBV10-2 and TRBJ2-7; 10 positions agree with TRBD2. Germline CDR1 and CDR2: WSHSY and SAAADI. The CDR3 is made up of 13 amino acids. The J segment lost 5 bases and the V segment lost 5 bases, leaving 3 bases of the junction unmatched. CDR3 coding DNA: TGCGCCAGCAGTTGGACTAGCGGCAACGAGCAGTACTTC. Translation gives CASSWTSGNEQYF.

The V call is TRBV27, the J call TRBJ1-6; 9 nucleotides match TRBD1. CDR3 length: 15 residues. J lost 9 bases, V lost 1 base, and 4 bases had no gene match. Germline V CDR1 and CDR2: MNHEY, SMNVEV (reference sequence). As DNA, the CDR3 is TGTGCCAGCAGTTTATTGGGACAGGGAGGTTCACCCCTCCACTTT. This gives the protein CASSLLGQGGSPLHF.

This chain connects TRBV5-5 to TRBJ1-4; maybe TRBD1 (5 bases). This CDR3 has 15 amino acids. The V and J ends lost 1 base and 8 bases respectively, with 15 bases between them. Germline V gene sequence: CDR1 SGHKS, CDR2 YYEKEE (reference sequence). CDR3 bases: TGTGCCAGCAGCTTGCACGGGGGGAGTCAGGAAAAACTGTTTTTT. Its translation: CASSLHGGSQEKLFF.

This clone was detected only a few times. V usage is TRBV30 and J usage is TRBJ1-5, with 8 nucleotides matching TRBD1. J lost 5 bases, V lost 5 bases, and 8 bases had no gene match. CDR3 length equals 14 residues. Germline V gives CDR1 GTSNPN, CDR2 SVGIG (reference sequence). The CDR3 region has the DNA TGTGCCTGGGCCGAACAGGGGGGCGATCAGCCCCAGCATTTT. Translating it yields CAWAEQGGDQPQHF.

This clone turned up a few times. The chain employs TRBV5-5 and TRBJ2-3; D ambiguous. The CDR3 has 17 amino acids. CDR1 is SGHKS, CDR2 YYEKEE, per germline (reference sequence). Trimming took 4 bases from V and 4 from J, leaving 22 bases between them. In nucleotides, the CDR3 is TGTGCCAGCAGCCCCCTGGCTAGTACCTCGGCTGCAGATACGCAGTATTTT. Its translation: CASSPLASTSAADTQYF.

The CDR3 coding sequence is TGTGCCAGCAAGCGGGACCCAGCGGGCGGGGAGCTGTTTTTT. This encodes CASKRDPAGGELFF. The V gene is TRBV6-4, the J gene TRBJ2-2; 7 bases line up with TRBD2. Germline V gene lookup returns CDR1 MRHNA and CDR2 SNTAGT. Trimming took 7 bases from V and 7 from J; bases not matched to a gene: 9. The CDR3 has 14 residues.

A single count supports this clone. The V call is TRBV5-1, the J call TRBJ2-7; 7 bases align to TRBD1. The ends lost 4 bases at V and 4 bases at J; junction bases unmatched: 8. Germline V lookup: CDR1 SGHRS, CDR2 YFSETQ. This CDR3 comprises 14 residues. Written as DNA, the CDR3 is TGCGCCAGCAGCCCCGGGACAGTCGTGTACGAGCAGTACTTC. Translation gives CASSPGTVVYEQYF. Variable domain in full (rest from reference TRBV5-1 and TRBJ2-7): KAGVTQTPRYLIKTRGQQVTLSCSPISGHRSVSWYQQTPGQGLQFLFEYFSETQRNKGNFPGRFSGRQFSNSRSEMNVSTLELGDSALYLCASSPGTVVYEQYFGPGTRLTVT.

The CDR3 protein is CASSFPRDRGRETQYF. CDR3 nucleotides: TGTGCCAGCAGCTTTCCCCGGGACAGGGGAAGGGAGACCCAGTACTTC. V and J are TRBV7-9 and TRBJ2-5; 10 bases agree with TRBD1. Germline CDR1 SEHNR, CDR2 FQNEAQ (reference sequence). J lost 5 bases, V lost 3 bases, and 9 bases had no gene match. CDR3 length: 16 amino acids.

The genes are TRBV7-3 and TRBJ2-2, with D possibly TRBD1 on 6 matching bases. The CDR3 is 16 amino acids. The ends were cut back, 0 bases at V and 3 bases at J, with 11 bases in the middle. Germline V gene sequence: CDR1 SGHTA, CDR2 FQGTGA. CDR3 sequence reads: CASSLTGGPYTGELFF. The CDR3 DNA reads as TGTGCCAGCAGCTTAACAGGGGGTCCCTACACCGGGGAGCTGTTTTTT.

J is TRBJ1-1 and V is TRBV2; D uncertain. The CDR3 sequence is 13 residues long. Germline values: CDR1 SNHLY, CDR2 FYNNEI. Trimming shortened V by 6 bases and J by 0 bases, and 8 bases separated the two germline ends. The CDR3 loop is CASSVVMNTEAFF. The CDR3 nucleotides are TGTGCCAGCAGCGTAGTAATGAACACTGAAGCTTTCTTT.

This clone was detected only once. The chain carries TRBV6-2 or TRBV6-3 and TRBJ2-4; TRBD1 aligns across 12 bases. Trimming cost V 2 bases and J 1 base; bases outside gene matches: 6. Germline values: CDR1 MNHEY, CDR2 SVGEGT. The CDR3 has 18 amino acids. The CDR3 reads CASSYPEGQGAAKNIQYF. DNA of the CDR3: TGTGCCAGCAGTTACCCAGAGGGACAGGGGGCGGCCAAAAACATTCAGTACTTC.

This chain connects TRBV9 to TRBJ2-1; TRBD1 matches 11 bases. V shed 2 bases, J shed 9 bases, and the junction held 7 bases outside the gene matches. Per germline, CDR1 SGDLS and CDR2 YYNGEE. The CDR3 sequence is 15 residues long. The CDR3 spells CASSVGQGVFGEQFF. For the CDR3, the DNA is TGTGCCAGCAGCGTGGGACAGGGGGTTTTCGGTGAGCAGTTCTTC.

The chain links TRBV6-5 to TRBJ1-1; D unresolved. Germline loops: CDR1 MNHEY, CDR2 SVGAGI. V was trimmed by 6 bases and J by 0 bases, leaving 8 bases between them. The CDR3 covers 13 residues. This CDR3 reads CASRQTLNTEAFF. CDR3 nucleotide sequence: TGTGCCAGCAGGCAGACATTGAACACTGAAGCTTTCTTT.

This clone was found once. The chain recombines TRBV13 with TRBJ1-3; the match to TRBD1 covers 7 bases. The CDR3 covers 18 residues. CDR1 is PRHDT, CDR2 FYEKMQ, per germline (reference sequence). V shed 5 bases, J shed 0 bases, and the junction held 13 bases outside the gene matches. The CDR3 DNA sequence: TGTGCCAGCAGCGTAACGACCGGGACAGTGTACTCTGGAAACACCATATATTTT. This sequence encodes CASSVTTGTVYSGNTIYF. Based on the CDR3 plus reference TRBV13 and TRBJ1-3, the full variable domain is AAGVIQSPRHLIKEKRETATLKCYPIPRHDTVYWYQQGPGQDPQFLISFYEKMQSDKGSIPDRFSAQQFSDYHSELNMSSLELGDSALYFCASSVTTGTVYSGNTIYFGEGSWLTVV.

The genes are TRBV6-5 and TRBJ2-1; D is ambiguous. Germline V gene sequence: CDR1 MNHEY, CDR2 SVGAGI. V lost 6 bases, J lost 4 bases, and 13 bases lay in between. The length of the CDR3 is 14 residues. The CDR3 DNA reads as TGTGCCAGCAGCCCGAGGAGAGAGTACAATGAGCAGTTCTTC. Translating gives CASSPRREYNEQFF.

The J gene is TRBJ1-2, the V gene TRBV29-1; 8 bases are shared with TRBD1. The CDR3 totals 12 residues. CDR1 and CDR2 from the germline V gene are SQVTM and ANQGSEA. After removal of 6 bases from V and 7 bases from J, the junction contained 7 bases not matched to a gene. CDR3 in amino acids: CSVGDRRSGYTF. The CDR3 DNA reads TGCAGCGTGGGGGACAGGCGGTCTGGCTACACCTTC.

V gene TRBV4-2 combines with J gene TRBJ2-1; TRBD1 matches at 8 bases. The germline CDR1 and CDR2 sequences are LGHNA and YNFKEQ. The CDR3 is 16 residues long. J was trimmed by 14 bases and V by 0 bases; bases with no gene match: 15. CDR3 nucleotides: TGTGCCAGCAGCCAAGACCCCGGACAGGGCCAAGGGGGAGAGTTCTTC. Amino acids: CASSQDPGQGQGGEFF.

This rearrangement joins TRBV12-5 to TRBJ2-7; 12 nucleotides match TRBD1. The CDR3 has 19 amino acids. Trimming removed 2 bases from V and 3 bases from J; junction bases left unmatched: 14. Germline V lookup: CDR1 LGHNT, CDR2 FRNRAP. CDR3 sequence: CASGLHRDRGHRNDYEQYF. CDR3 DNA sequence: TGTGCTAGTGGTTTGCACCGGGACAGGGGGCATCGGAATGACTACGAGCAGTACTTC.

The V call is TRBV27, the J call TRBJ2-2; no definite D call. This CDR3 spans 15 amino acids. Germline V gene lookup returns CDR1 MNHEY and CDR2 SMNVEV (reference sequence). Trimming took 2 bases from V and 2 from J, leaving 9 bases between them. CDR3 DNA: TGTGCCAGCAGTTTACTCGACAAAAACACCGGGGAGCTGTTTTTT. Its protein is CASSLLDKNTGELFF.

The chain joins TRBV14 to TRBJ1-2; 8 nucleotides agree with TRBD1. CDR1 and CDR2 (germline): SGHDN, FVKESK. The CDR3 is made up of 14 amino acids. V lost 0 bases, J lost 7 bases, and 4 bases stayed unmatched. The CDR3 sequence is CASSQDWTGSGYTF. The CDR3 nucleotides are TGTGCCAGCAGCCAAGATTGGACAGGGAGTGGCTACACCTTC.

The chain recombines TRBV27 with TRBJ1-5; no definite D call. V was pared by 5 bases and J by 0 bases, with 8 bases between. This CDR3 comprises 14 residues. Germline V CDR1 and CDR2: MNHEY, SMNVEV (reference sequence). Here the CDR3 reads CASSMQYSNQPQHF. CDR3 DNA sequence: TGTGCCAGCAGTATGCAGTATAGCAATCAGCCCCAGCATTTT.

The chain couples TRBV6-1 to TRBJ2-7; TRBD1 matches 10 bases. Germline trimming cut 2 bases from V and 4 bases from J; bases unmatched to any gene: 5. This CDR3 is built from 15 residues. CDR1 and CDR2 from the germline V gene are MNHNS and SASEGT. DNA of the CDR3: TGTGCCAGCAGTGAATGGGACAGGGGTGCATACGAGCAGTACTTC. Amino acids: CASSEWDRGAYEQYF.